This is a list of T cell receptor beta chains from one sample in a study of T cells in localized non-small cell lung cancer. Only in-frame clones appear in the TCRdb table, and some are missing; sequencing was by immunoSEQ multiplex PCR. The sample contains about 20,000 clones, approximately 80% of which appear only once. Sequences were derived from peripheral blood, sampled before any cancer treatment. These TCRs come from a man between 35 and 75 years old with stage I lung adenocarcinoma. Both conserved end residues are part of each CDR3. The order of the fields is clone size, D gene, V gene, J gene, CDR3 protein, CDR3 DNA. The D gene is left open where the match is weak. The size field is filled for only some rows; it gives once, few, many or a size class.

once	.	TRBV7-2	TRBJ2-7	CASSLNQFYEQYF	TGTGCCAGCAGCTTAAACCAGTTCTACGAGCAGTACTTC
.	TRBD1	TRBV28	TRBJ1-2	CASSSGQGPANGYTF	TGTGCCAGCAGTTCTGGACAGGGACCCGCGAATGGCTACACCTTC
.	TRBD2	TRBV10-3	TRBJ2-5	CAISESRGRAEETQYF	TGTGCCATCAGTGAGTCACGCGGGAGGGCTGAAGAGACCCAGTACTTC
.	TRBD2	TRBV7-8	TRBJ2-7	CATRRDREGFYEQYF	TGTGCCACCCGCCGGGATAGGGAGGGCTTCTACGAGCAGTACTTC
.	.	TRBV7-8	TRBJ1-2	CASSSSPDSYYNYGYTF	TGTGCCAGCAGCTCCTCCCCAGACAGCTACTATAACTATGGCTACACCTTC
.	.	TRBV27	TRBJ1-1	CASRQTRTAPNTEAFF	TGTGCCAGCAGACAAACTCGGACGGCACCAAACACTGAAGCTTTCTTT
.	.	TRBV5-1	TRBJ2-5	CASSLRAGQQETQYF	TGCGCCAGCAGCTTGCGGGCGGGCCAGCAAGAGACCCAGTACTTC
.	.	TRBV4-2	TRBJ1-1	CASSLYTSEAFF	TGTGCCAGCAGCCTCTACACCTCTGAAGCTTTCTTT
.	TRBD1	TRBV23-1	TRBJ1-5	CASNKPGTGGIQPQHF	TGCGCCAGCAATAAACCCGGGACAGGGGGCATCCAGCCCCAGCATTTT
.	.	TRBV7-9	TRBJ2-7	CASSLGAGTTRQYF	TGTGCCAGCAGCTTAGGGGCAGGTACTACGAGGCAGTACTTC
few	TRBD1	TRBV7-3	TRBJ2-4	CASSDDRGRDIQYF	TGTGCCAGCAGCGATGACAGGGGTCGCGACATTCAGTACTTC
.	.	TRBV4-1	TRBJ2-4	CASSHGNGLAKNIQYF	TGCGCCAGCAGCCATGGGAACGGACTAGCCAAAAACATTCAGTACTTC
.	.	TRBV28	TRBJ2-7	CASSPSDTWTVYEQYF	TGTGCCAGCAGTCCCTCGGACACCTGGACCGTCTACGAGCAGTACTTC
.	TRBD2	TRBV19	TRBJ2-5	CASSIGGGGAAETQYF	TGTGCCAGTAGTATCGGCGGCGGGGGGGCGGCCGAGACCCAGTACTTC
.	.	TRBV7-8	TRBJ2-7	CASSLAGPEQYF	TGTGCCAGCAGCTTAGCAGGCCCCGAGCAGTACTTC
.	.	TRBV4-3	TRBJ1-1	CASSQETPMNTEAFF	TGCGCCAGCAGCCAAGAAACTCCCATGAACACTGAAGCTTTCTTT
.	.	TRBV29-1	TRBJ2-7	CSLRVGPEQYF	TGCAGCCTAAGAGTGGGACCCGAGCAGTACTTC
.	TRBD2	TRBV5-3	TRBJ2-3	CARSLGGGLAVLWGSQYF	TGTGCCAGAAGCTTGGGAGGTGGACTAGCGGTCCTCTGGGGGTCGCAGTATTTT
.	.	TRBV6-1	TRBJ2-3	CASSEPPHNTRPGWTDTQYF	TGTGCCAGCAGTGAGCCCCCACACAACACGCGCCCGGGGTGGACAGATACGCAGTATTTT
.	TRBD2	TRBV9	TRBJ2-1	CASSPWGGAWDEQFF	TGTGCCAGCAGCCCGTGGGGGGGAGCCTGGGATGAGCAGTTCTTC
few	.	TRBV20-1	TRBJ2-1	CSARDGTGQFF	TGCAGTGCTAGAGATGGGACTGGGCAGTTCTTC
.	.	TRBV29-1	TRBJ2-7	CSVGESYEQYF	TGCAGCGTCGGCGAGTCCTACGAGCAGTACTTC
.	.	TRBV11-2	TRBJ1-4	CASSLWGRGVQAQKLFF	TGTGCCAGCAGCTTATGGGGACGGGGGGTTCAAGCCCAAAAACTGTTTTTT
few	TRBD2	TRBV7-9	TRBJ2-2	CASSSSGGADTGELFF	TGTGCCAGCAGCTCCAGCGGGGGGGCGGACACCGGGGAGCTGTTTTTT
few	.	TRBV28	TRBJ2-7	CASFLETTGEQYF	TGTGCCAGTTTTTTAGAGACCACGGGAGAGCAGTACTTC
.	.	TRBV29-1	TRBJ2-3	CSVERGAADTQYF	TGCAGCGTTGAACGGGGGGCGGCAGATACGCAGTATTTT
.	.	TRBV6-4	TRBJ1-2	CASNLIQGSLDYGYTF	TGTGCCAGCAACCTCATTCAGGGTTCTCTCGACTATGGCTACACCTTC